This T cell receptor (beta chain) was captured in a study of read filtering for tumor transcriptome and immune sequencing. The library was built from about 0.4 ug RNA with molecular barcoded adaptors for alpha/delta and beta/gamma chains. TCRdb reprocessed the reads with MiXCR, giving one entry per CDR3 protein. The sample lists about 39,000 distinct CDR3 sequences, about 13% seen once, with 6% to 8% in the top ten. This clonotype was seen many times. Sequenced: a population of CD138-negative cells sorted from bone marrow. The source is a donor over 35 with multiple myeloma.

The CDR3: CASSYSQVQNEQYF. In nucleotides, the CDR3 is TGTGCCAGCAGTTACTCGCAGGTCCAAAACGAGCAGTACTTC. The rearrangement links TRBV6-6 to TRBJ2-7, with no clear D. The CDR3 runs to 14 residues. V was trimmed by 0 bases and J by 5 bases, leaving 11 bases between them. Germline V gene sequence: CDR1 MNHNY, CDR2 SVGAGI (reference sequence).